This T cell receptor beta chain emerged from a study of T cells after yellow fever vaccination (dated by TCRdb to between 2018 and 2021). As for the study more broadly: Libraries from fractions with low cell numbers were prepared with the SMART-Seq v4 Ultra Low Input RNA kit. To track T-cell clones before and after primary and booster YFV17D yellow fever vaccination, bulk TCR alpha and beta repertoires were sequenced longitudinally. Two healthy male donors made up the cohort, one aged 18 to 29 years and the other aged 30 to 40 years. Blood was collected at multiple timepoints before and after primary and secondary immunization, and bulk PBMC replicates and cell subsets were isolated.

These reads were obtained on an Illumina NovaSeq 6000. TCR cDNA was synthesized by 5'RACE template switching, through which a universal primer site and unique molecular identifiers were introduced. Priming of cDNA synthesis was performed from both the TCR alpha and TCR beta constant segments. Library amplification used two PCR steps, and the second PCR step added sample barcodes and sequencing adapters. Sequencing of the libraries was done on either Illumina HiSeq 2500 (2x100 bp) or NovaSeq (2x150 bp). For the original study's pipeline: MIGEC handled demultiplexing of reads and collapsing into UMI consensus sequences, while MiXCR performed V(D)J alignment. Using edgeR on replicate PBMC samples, clonotypes were called vaccine-responding if FDR was below 0.01 and the log2 fold change was above 5 up to day 15. Each bulk clonotype received a CD4 or CD8 identity based on whether the sequenced CD4 or CD8 repertoire contained that clonotype at higher abundance. The public sequencing data were trimmed at Q25 with fastp and processed into clonotypes with MiXCR by TCRdb, which kept only in-frame beta chains. Merged by CDR3 protein, the rows form single entries marked with the most common genes and DNA. TCRdb's processing, not the study's, gives the V and J calls here. The sample data list approximately 240,000 distinct CDR3 sequences, and more than 3.5% of these were observed just once. The ten most abundant clones make up 15% to 20% of the sample.

Findings and caveats that apply to the study as a whole: The secondary T-cell response was weaker than the primary response but faster, peaking on day 5 instead of day 15. FACS-sorted repertoires could contain abundant contaminating clonotypes from the bulk population, so computational filtering was required. After the booster, most of the clones that had expanded following primary vaccination were detected again (roughly 97% of CD4 and around 90% of CD8), which suggests that memory was broadly maintained. A small fraction of clonotypes appeared in both the CD4 and CD8 compartments, likely as a result of convergent recombination. The study included only a couple of donors, which limits how far the findings can be generalized.

Trimmed from V: 7 bases; trimmed from J: 9 bases; junction bases lacking a gene match: 6. From cysteine to phenylalanine, the CDR3 is 12 amino acids long. Only the CDR3 DNA stays, 36 bases, in frame from base 1. The treatment or condition label for this specimen denotes: live attenuated yellow fever vaccine strain. At every blood-draw timepoint, two biological replicates of bulk PBMCs were collected. A standard Ficoll-Paque protocol was used to isolate PBMCs from peripheral blood. TriZol was used to extract RNA from bulk PBMCs, CD4 and CD8 fractions, and dextramer-positive and dextramer-negative fractions. In this sample, this clonotype turned up a few times. Its antigen is still unknown. The input lacks base qualities; no much larger clone sits a single base away.

Here the chain combines TRBV12-3 or TRBV12-4 and TRBJ1-1; 9 junctional bases match TRBD1. The specimen was PBMCs, collected 15 days after the yellow fever booster vaccination. The TCR was taken from a man between 18 and 29 years old who received the YFV17D yellow fever vaccine. The DNA is as follows: TGTGCCAGCACAGGACAGGGGACCAAAGCTTTCTTT. Its translation reads: CASTGQGTKAFF.